This T cell receptor beta chain was identified in a study of regulatory T cells in long-lasting Graves disease. CDR3 regions were amplified by Arm-PCR using iRepertoire HTBI primers to build TCR beta libraries. Study processing details: Across the samples, identification revealed 60 to 75 TRBV and roughly 13 TRBJ segments. TCRdb reprocessed the multiplex PCR reads via MiXCR and lists one record per CDR3 protein. The authors' filters were not applied to this entry. The sample comprises around 500,000 distinct CDR3 sequences, 20% of which are singletons, and about 7.8% rests with the top ten. With 8 bases removed from V and 5 bases from J, the gap between germline ends came to 13 bases. The germline V gene has CDR1 SGHAT and CDR2 FQNNGV. The CDR3 sequence is 12 residues long. Time point defined: persistent/refractory GD, antithyroid drugs over 5 years with positive TRAb. Following extraction of RNA from PBMCs, that RNA was used to make the TCR library.

This clonotype has ten or more counts. Sequenced here: peripheral blood mononuclear cells (PBMCs), sampled when the disease was refractory, from a patient treated with antithyroid drugs. The V gene is TRBV11-2, the J gene TRBJ2-7, with D perhaps assigned TRBD1 or TRBD2 (7 bases each). This clonotype was obtained from a female donor with Graves disease. CDR3 region: CASAQGGDEQYF. CDR3 coding DNA: TGTGCCAGCGCCCAGGGGGGGGACGAGCAGTACTTC.